These 3 T cell receptor beta chains share one sample of origin, sequenced in a study of technical replicates of blood from a few donors. Some clones are missing from TCRdb's copy, which holds only in-frame ones; the method was immunoSEQ multiplex PCR. The top ten clones hold 5% to 6% of a sample with roughly 60,000 clones, about 86% of them seen once. The sequenced sample consisted of PBMCs. These receptors came from a human donor in good health. Some clones in this sample may be carry-over from other donors' samples.

V usage is TRBV19 and J usage is TRBJ2-1; TRBD1 aligns across 7 bases. Trimming at V came to 4 bases and at J to 7 bases, leaving 10 bases not matched to a gene. In germline, CDR1 is LNHDA, CDR2 SQIVND (reference sequence). This CDR3 contains 15 residues. CDR3 residues: CASSKSRDRSNEQFF. The CDR3 region has the DNA TGTGCCAGTAGTAAGTCTCGGGACAGATCAAATGAGCAGTTCTTC.

This clone has just a few counts. This chain connects TRBV7-2 to TRBJ2-7; D gene uncertain. Germline V lookup: CDR1 SGHTA, CDR2 FQGNSA. V lost 1 base and J lost 7, with 17 bases in between. The CDR3 spans 15 residues. CDR3: CASSLVAQTFGEQYF. In DNA, the CDR3 is TGTGCCAGCAGCTTAGTGGCTCAGACCTTCGGGGAGCAGTACTTC.

The chain couples TRBV13 to TRBJ2-3; tentatively, D is TRBD2 (5 bases). Trimming stripped 7 bases from V and 2 bases from J, with 7 bases between. CDR3 length equals 12 residues. Germline V lookup: CDR1 PRHDT, CDR2 FYEKMQ (reference sequence). The CDR3 coding sequence is TGTGCCAGCAAACGGGACACAGATACGCAGTATTTT. Its protein is CASKRDTDTQYF.